These 26 T cell receptor beta chains came from one sample sequenced in a study of blood T cells in healthy people across ages. With a J-beta primer mix and a sample-barcoded 5' primer, a second PCR ran about 7 to 12 cycles. Via MiXCR, TCRdb re-called the 5' RACE reads, giving one row per CDR3 protein. Of roughly 2 million distinct CDR3 sequences in the sample, around 48% were seen once. The sample comprised blood. These receptors all come from a woman in her forties in good health.

The chain combines TRBV29-1 with TRBJ2-7; D could derive from TRBD1 or TRBD2 (6 bases each). This CDR3 comprises 15 residues. V shed 4 bases and J shed 2 bases, with 18 bases lying between them. Germline CDR1 SQVTM, CDR2 ANQGSEA. The CDR3 loop reads CSVAGDIGPTYEQYF. As DNA, the CDR3 is TGCAGCGTTGCGGGGGACATTGGTCCCACCTACGAGCAGTACTTC.

The chain employs TRBV20-1 and TRBJ2-7; a weak D match, TRBD2 (7 bases). Near its end, the DNA agrees better with TRBJ2-5, so the J call may be wrong. CDR1 DFQATT and CDR2 SNEGSKA come from the germline V gene (reference sequence). This CDR3 is built from 14 residues. CDR3 coding DNA: TGCAGTGCTAGCTGGGGGGGGGGCCACGGGACCCAGTACTTC. The encoded protein is CSASWGGGHGTQYF.

As for this clonotype: At one boundary the junction diverges from the germline segment, which might be a read error. CDR3 in amino acids: CASSFSGGYDYTF. The CDR3 region has the DNA TGTGCCAGCAGTTTTTCCGGCGGCTATGACTACACCTTC. This sequence joins TRBV12-3 or TRBV12-4 and TRBJ1-2; D is ambiguous. The CDR3 has 13 residues.

This chain joins TRBV11-2 and TRBJ2-4, with TRBD2 matching 7 bases. V was pared by 5 bases and J by 8 bases, with 6 bases of the junction left unmatched. The germline gives CDR1 SGHAT, CDR2 FQNNGV. The CDR3 has 13 residues. CDR3 loop: CASSPPGGYIQYF. In nucleotides, the CDR3 is TGTGCCAGCAGCCCGCCGGGGGGATACATTCAGTACTTC.

The CDR3 loop reads CASSLVDRTNYGYTF. As DNA, the CDR3 is TGTGCCAGCAGCTTGGTCGACAGGACTAACTATGGCTACACCTTC. The gene calls are TRBV5-4 and TRBJ1-2; TRBD1 is a possible D gene (6 bases). The CDR3 extends over 15 amino acids. V shed 0 bases and J shed 0 bases, with 9 bases lying between them. Germline V gene sequence: CDR1 SGHNT, CDR2 YYREEE (reference sequence).

This clonotype was picked up one time. V gene TRBV9 combines with J gene TRBJ2-7; TRBD1 might be the D (7 bases). V was shortened by 3 bases and J by 7 bases, with 20 bases between the two germline ends. The CDR3 contains 15 residues. CDR1 is SGDLS and CDR2 is YYNGEE in the germline V gene. This CDR3 reads CASSEEGALGNEQYF. The CDR3 coding sequence is TGTGCCAGCAGCGAGGAGGGGGCGCTGGGAAATGAGCAGTACTTC.

In its sample, this clonotype was seen a few times. The genes are TRBV6-5 and TRBJ1-5; 11 nucleotides agree with TRBD1. Trimming at V came to 6 bases and at J to 6 bases, leaving 7 bases not matched to a gene. CDR3 length equals 15 residues. Germline lookup yields CDR1 MNHEY and CDR2 SVGAGI. The CDR3, as DNA: TGTGCCAGCAGCCCCGGGACAGGGGGAACTCAGCCCCAGCATTTT. This sequence encodes CASSPGTGGTQPQHF.

In regard to this clonotype: With a much larger clone just one base away, this may be a read error. This sequence joins TRBV4-2 and TRBJ2-3; D ambiguous. The germline CDR1 and CDR2 sequences are LGHNA and YNFKEQ. Trimming removed 2 bases at V and 0 bases at J, with 3 bases between. The CDR3 is made up of 13 amino acids. The CDR3 reads CASSQHSTDTQYF. The CDR3 DNA sequence: TGTGCCAGCAGCCAACACAGCACAGATACGCAGTATTTT.

This clonotype was seen a handful of times. The V call is TRBV10-3, the J call TRBJ1-2, with D possibly being TRBD1 (5 bases). The CDR3 length is 12 residues. Trimming stripped 7 bases from V and 8 bases from J, with 14 bases between. CDR1 is ENHRY and CDR2 is SYGVKD in the germline V gene. The CDR3 DNA follows: TGTGCCATCATGAGGGACGGGGGAGGCTACACCTTC. Translating it yields CAIMRDGGGYTF.

The chain combines TRBV13 with TRBJ2-5, with D perhaps matching TRBD1 or TRBD2 (6 bases each). The germline V and J ends were trimmed by 3 bases and 2 bases, with 16 bases remaining between them. The CDR3 contains 16 residues. Per germline, CDR1 PRHDT and CDR2 FYEKMQ (reference sequence). The CDR3 region has the DNA TGTGCCAGCAGCTTGATAACAGGGAGGAATCAAGAGACCCAGTACTTC. Protein: CASSLITGRNQETQYF.

The chain uses TRBV7-2 and TRBJ1-5; tentative D call: TRBD1 (6 bases). Germline values: CDR1 SGHTA, CDR2 FQGNSA. The CDR3 contains 18 residues. Trimming removed 1 base from V and 0 bases from J, with 16 bases in between. The CDR3 sequence is CASSLEGRGAYSNQPQHF. CDR3 coding DNA: TGTGCCAGCAGCTTAGAAGGGAGGGGGGCCTATAGCAATCAGCCCCAGCATTTT.

The chain uses TRBV9 and TRBJ2-5, with 9 bases identical to TRBD2. Germline loops: CDR1 SGDLS, CDR2 YYNGEE. The CDR3 runs to 14 residues. The ends lost 0 bases at V and 11 bases at J; junction bases unmatched: 8. The CDR3: CASSVGGGASEQYF. The DNA of the CDR3 is TGTGCCAGCAGCGTAGGCGGGGGGGCGTCAGAGCAGTACTTC.

V gene TRBV5-1 combines with J gene TRBJ2-5, with 13 nucleotides matching TRBD2. After removal of 1 base from V and 4 bases from J, the junction contained 7 bases not matched to a gene. The CDR3 spans 17 residues. The germline V gene has CDR1 SGHRS and CDR2 YFSETQ. The CDR3 DNA reads TGCGCCAGCAGCTTGCCGGGACTAGCGGGGTCGGGAGAGACCCAGTACTTC. Translating gives CASSLPGLAGSGETQYF. Based on the CDR3 plus reference TRBV5-1 and TRBJ2-5, the full variable domain is KAGVTQTPRYLIKTRGQQVTLSCSPISGHRSVSWYQQTPGQGLQFLFEYFSETQRNKGNFPGRFSGRQFSNSRSEMNVSTLELGDSALYLCASSLPGLAGSGETQYFGPGTRLLVL.

The chain carries TRBV18 and TRBJ2-5; D might be TRBD1 (5 bases). Germline-derived CDR1 and CDR2 are KGHSH and LQKENI. The CDR3 is 15 amino acids. V was shortened by 2 bases and J by 1 base, with 11 bases between the two germline ends. CDR3 region: CASSPVHGAQETQYF. DNA for the CDR3: TGTGCCAGCTCACCAGTCCATGGGGCCCAAGAGACCCAGTACTTC. Combining the CDR3 with reference TRBV18 and TRBJ2-5 gives the whole variable domain NAGVMQNPRHLVRRRGQEARLRCSPMKGHSHVYWYRQLPEEGLKFMVYLQKENIIDESGMPKERFSAEFPKEGPSILRIQQVVRGDSAAYFCASSPVHGAQETQYFGPGTRLLVL.

The chain has TRBV7-2 and TRBJ1-6; 9 positions match TRBD1. Looked up from germline, CDR1 is SGHTA and CDR2 is FQGNSA. This CDR3 spans 15 amino acids. V shed 2 bases and J 7 bases; nucleotides not matched to a gene: 3. The CDR3 protein is CASSLLTGGNSPLHF. The CDR3 DNA is TGTGCCAGCAGCTTATTAACAGGGGGCAATTCACCCCTCCACTTT.

This rearrangement joins TRBV18 to TRBJ1-4, with D possibly matching TRBD1 (5 bases). V was clipped by 3 bases and J by 3 bases, with 8 bases between them. Germline V gene lookup returns CDR1 KGHSH and CDR2 LQKENI. CDR3 length: 14 amino acids. The CDR3 nucleotides read TGTGCCAGCTCACCGGACACCCCTAATGAAAAACTGTTTTTT. This sequence encodes CASSPDTPNEKLFF.

V is TRBV7-2 and J is TRBJ2-5, with 12 bases identical to TRBD2. The germline CDR1 and CDR2 sequences are SGHTA and FQGNSA. The CDR3 contains 16 residues. The V segment lost 5 bases and the J segment 4 bases; nucleotides outside the gene matches: 8. The DNA of the CDR3 is TGTGCCAGCAGCCCCCGGACTAGCGGGGTAACAGAGACCCAGTACTTC. As protein: CASSPRTSGVTETQYF. The entire variable domain, with the rest obtained from reference TRBV7-2 and TRBJ2-5, is as follows: GAGVSQSPSNKVTEKGKDVELRCDPISGHTALYWYRQSLGQGLEFLIYFQGNSAPDKSGLPSDRFSAERTGGSVSTLTIQRTQQEDSAVYLCASSPRTSGVTETQYFGPGTRLLVL.

This clonotype was counted only a few times. CDR3 protein: CASSSPGTSGEDTQYF. The CDR3 coding sequence is TGTGCCAGCAGTTCACCCGGGACTAGCGGGGAAGATACGCAGTATTTT. V and J are TRBV28 and TRBJ2-3, with 13 bases aligning to TRBD2. V trimming: 4 bases; J trimming: 5 bases; junction bases outside the gene matches: 6. This CDR3 is built from 16 residues. Germline V gene sequence: CDR1 MDHEN, CDR2 SYDVKM. The variable domain in full, completed from reference TRBV28 and TRBJ2-3, reads DVKVTQSSRYLVKRTGEKVFLECVQDMDHENMFWYRQDPGLGLRLIYFSYDVKMKEKGDIPEGYSVSREKKERFSLILESASTNQTSMYLCASSSPGTSGEDTQYFGPGTRLTVL.

The chain has TRBV7-9 and TRBJ2-2; 8 bases line up with TRBD1. Germline CDR1 is SEHNR and CDR2 is FQNEAQ (reference sequence). V shed 2 bases, J shed 4 bases, and the junction held 6 bases outside the gene matches. CDR3 length: 16 residues. CDR3 sequence reads: CASSLLGTGRTGELFF. The DNA of the CDR3 is TGTGCCAGCAGCTTATTAGGGACAGGACGCACCGGGGAGCTGTTTTTT.

This clonotype was counted a single time. The chain links TRBV19 to TRBJ2-1, with 9 bases aligning to TRBD1. The trim removed 3 bases at V and 6 bases at J, leaving 9 bases unmatched. The CDR3 consists of 16 residues. The germline V gene encodes CDR1 LNHDA and CDR2 SQIVND (reference sequence). CDR3 nucleotides: TGTGCCAGTAGTATCCCACAGGGGGCGGGCACCAATGAGCAGTTCTTC. It translates to CASSIPQGAGTNEQFF. Supplemented by reference TRBV19 and TRBJ2-1, the full variable domain reads DGGITQSPKYLFRKEGQNVTLSCEQNLNHDAMYWYRQDPGQGLRLIYYSQIVNDFQKGDIAEGYSVSREKKESFPLTVTSAQKNPTAFYLCASSIPQGAGTNEQFFGPGTRLTVL.

Turning to this clonotype: A much bigger clone sits one base away, suggesting this may be a read error. V usage is TRBV29-1 and J usage is TRBJ2-1; D call uncertain. Germline CDR1 SQVTM, CDR2 ANQGSEA. The CDR3 runs 12 residues. CDR3 bases: TGCGGCGTTGAACGCAGTTACAATGAGCAGTTCTTC. Its translation: CGVERSYNEQFF.

This sequence joins TRBV27 and TRBJ2-4; D is possibly TRBD1 (6 bases). This CDR3 has 16 residues. The germline CDR1 and CDR2 sequences are MNHEY and SMNVEV (reference sequence). The V gene lost 7 bases and the J gene lost 0 bases, with 16 bases spanning the gap. In nucleotides, the CDR3 is TGTGCCAGCAAAATCTCCAGGGGCGCAGCCAAAAACATTCAGTACTTC. It encodes CASKISRGAAKNIQYF.

This clonotype has only a few counts. V and J are TRBV7-2 and TRBJ2-3, with D perhaps TRBD2 (6 bases). The V end lost 7 bases, the J end lost 6 bases, and 14 bases lay between the germline ends. Germline assignment: CDR1 SGHTA and CDR2 FQGNSA. This CDR3 has 13 amino acids. The CDR3 DNA follows: TGTGCCAGCAACAATTACGGGGGTGATACGCAGTATTTT. It encodes CASNNYGGDTQYF.

In its sample, this clonotype was seen a few times. The genes are TRBV12-3 or TRBV12-4 and TRBJ1-1, with D maybe TRBD1 (6 bases). There are 15 residues in the CDR3. With 5 bases removed from V and 0 bases from J, the gap between germline ends came to 13 bases. CDR3 amino acids: CASSQDSQLNTEAFF. CDR3 nucleotides: TGTGCCAGCAGTCAGGACAGCCAGTTGAACACTGAAGCTTTCTTT.

This clonotype was counted between two and nine times. The CDR3: CASSSRTSGTYNEQFF. DNA of the CDR3: TGTGCCAGCAGTTCAAGGACTAGCGGCACCTACAATGAGCAGTTCTTC. The chain couples TRBV7-2 to TRBJ2-1; 10 bases agree with TRBD2. The trim removed 6 bases at V and 2 bases at J, leaving 7 bases unmatched. Germline CDR1 is SGHTA and CDR2 is FQGNSA. The CDR3 contains 16 residues.

The J gene is TRBJ2-3, the V gene TRBV5-1; D is unresolved. The CDR3 extends over 14 amino acids. Germline CDR1 and CDR2: SGHRS and YFSETQ. The V gene lost 6 bases and the J gene lost 3 bases, with 14 bases spanning the gap. The CDR3 DNA follows: TGCGCCAGCAAGCGAGACCAGATAACAGATACGCAGTATTTT. Protein sequence: CASKRDQITDTQYF.